This is a list of T cell receptor beta chains from one sample in a study of T-cell reconstitution after alpha-beta-depleted transplantation in children. TCRdb recomputed calls from the PCR reads with MiXCR, one row per CDR3 protein. The table includes approximately 800,000 distinct CDR3 sequences, 16% detected once. The starting material was PBMCs, mostly from graft donor cells, obtained 360 days after TCRalphabeta/CD19-depleted stem cell transplant. The receptors come from a male patient between 5 and 17 years old who had a stem cell transplant for acute lymphoblastic leukemia, so the T cells may come from the graft donor. CDR3s include the opening cysteine and the closing phenylalanine or tryptophan.

len | v_gene | CDR3aa
13 | TRBV20-1 | CSATRTNSYEQYF
17 | TRBV5-1 | CASSFGQGEGSGNTIYF
14 | TRBV12-3/TRBV12-4 | CASSQAAAHYEQYF
14 | TRBV5-1 | CASSIEAVGYEQFF
14 | TRBV2 | CASSGETEDGELFF
14 | TRBV28 | CASSSRGQRHGYTF
15 | TRBV27 | CASSFPTGHGQPQHF
14 | TRBV20-1 | CSAETSGPTYEQYF
13 | TRBV12-3/TRBV12-4 | CASTRDLTDTQYF
15 | TRBV18 | CASSPRDREAYTQYF
14 | TRBV30 | CAWRLAGVAGELFF
14 | TRBV7-9 | CASRQGAGETEAFF
11 | TRBV7-8 | CASSPRAEQYF
17 | TRBV12-3/TRBV12-4 | CASSLTPARAPRETQYF
18 | TRBV5-5 | CASSLVFPRTTNTDTQYF
17 | TRBV27 | CASSQNRLALNTGELFF
13 | TRBV5-4 | CASSYGHFCEQYF
13 | TRBV5-1 | CASSFGTRLEQYF
14 | TRBV10-3 | CAITRQGEGDTQYF
11 | TRBV25-1 | CASSESREQYF
15 | TRBV3-1 | CASSHWGQGTYEQYF
16 | TRBV7-9 | CASSLGSLTSGYEQYF
13 | TRBV18 | CASSPRLDTEAFF
13 | TRBV20-1 | CSVTLGLSYEQYF
17 | TRBV5-1 | CASSFSGTLRGPYEQYF
14 | TRBV7-9 | CASSLRERAYGYTF
15 | TRBV5-1 | CASSLAGGLGAEAFF
17 | TRBV4-1 | CASSQDPRLSYTGELFF
12 | TRBV5-1 | CASEGAGDTQYF
15 | TRBV27 | CASSPAGQLPYGYTF